The source of this T cell receptor beta chain is a study of identical twins. TCRdb re-called the 5' RACE reads through MiXCR, storing one row per CDR3 protein. The profile covers some 1,700,000 distinct CDR3 sequences, with around a third appearing a single time and about 0.25% taken by the ten largest. This clonotype was seen once. CDR3 size: 15 residues. CDR1 is MNHEY, CDR2 SMNVEV, per germline (reference sequence). J lost 4 bases, V lost 3 bases, and 4 bases had no gene match. This receptor was taken from a newborn girl in good health. The sequencing sample was made of cord blood. The gene calls are TRBV27 and TRBJ2-2, with TRBD2 matching over 8 bases. Here the CDR3 reads CASSLRSGSTGELFF. CDR3 nucleotide sequence: TGTGCCAGCAGTTTGCGGAGCGGGAGCACCGGGGAGCTGTTTTTT.